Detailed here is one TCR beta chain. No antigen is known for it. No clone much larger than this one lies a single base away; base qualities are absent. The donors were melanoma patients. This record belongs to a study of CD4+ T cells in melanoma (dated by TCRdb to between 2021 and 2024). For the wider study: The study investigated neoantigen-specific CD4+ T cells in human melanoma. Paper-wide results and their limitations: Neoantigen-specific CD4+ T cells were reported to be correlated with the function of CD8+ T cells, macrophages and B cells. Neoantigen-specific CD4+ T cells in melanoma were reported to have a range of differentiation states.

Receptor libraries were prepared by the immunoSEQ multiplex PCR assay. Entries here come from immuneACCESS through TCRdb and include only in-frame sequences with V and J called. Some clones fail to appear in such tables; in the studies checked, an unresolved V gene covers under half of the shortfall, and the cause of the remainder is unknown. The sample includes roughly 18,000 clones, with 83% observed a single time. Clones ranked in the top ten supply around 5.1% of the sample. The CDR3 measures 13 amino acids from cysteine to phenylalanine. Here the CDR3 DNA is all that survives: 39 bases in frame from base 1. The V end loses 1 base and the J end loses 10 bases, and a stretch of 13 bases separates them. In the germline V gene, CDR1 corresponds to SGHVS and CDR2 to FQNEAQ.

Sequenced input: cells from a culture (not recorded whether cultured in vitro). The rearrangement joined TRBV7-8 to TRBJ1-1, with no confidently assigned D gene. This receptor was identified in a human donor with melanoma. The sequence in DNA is TGTGCCAGCAGCTTAGTCGCCGAAACGCGAGCTTTCTTT. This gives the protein CASSLVAETRAFF.